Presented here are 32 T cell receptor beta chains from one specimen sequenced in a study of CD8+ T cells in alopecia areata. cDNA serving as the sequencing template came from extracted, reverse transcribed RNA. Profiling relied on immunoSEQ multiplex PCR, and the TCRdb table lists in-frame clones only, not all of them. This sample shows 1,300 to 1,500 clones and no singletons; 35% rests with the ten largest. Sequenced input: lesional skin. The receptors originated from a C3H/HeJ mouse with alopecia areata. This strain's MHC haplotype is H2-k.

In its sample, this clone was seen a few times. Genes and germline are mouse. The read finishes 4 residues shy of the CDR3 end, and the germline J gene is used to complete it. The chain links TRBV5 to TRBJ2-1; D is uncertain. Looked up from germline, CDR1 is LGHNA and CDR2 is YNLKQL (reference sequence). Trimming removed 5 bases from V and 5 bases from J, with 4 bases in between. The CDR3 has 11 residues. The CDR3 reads CASSSDAEQFF. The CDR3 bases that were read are TGTGCCAGCAGCTCAGATGCT.

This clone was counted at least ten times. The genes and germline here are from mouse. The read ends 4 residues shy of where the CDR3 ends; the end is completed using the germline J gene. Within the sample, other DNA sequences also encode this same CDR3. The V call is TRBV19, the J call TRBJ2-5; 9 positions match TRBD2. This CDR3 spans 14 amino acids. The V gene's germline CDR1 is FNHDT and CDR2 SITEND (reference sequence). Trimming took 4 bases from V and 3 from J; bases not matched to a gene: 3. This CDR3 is CASSPTGGQDTQYF. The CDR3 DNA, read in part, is TGTGCCAGCAGTCCGACTGGGGGACAAGAC.

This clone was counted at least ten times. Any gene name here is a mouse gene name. The CDR3 loop reads CASSGGDREDTQYF. The DNA read from the CDR3 is TGTGCCAGCAGTGGGGGGGACAGGGAAGAC. The chain joins TRBV13-3 to TRBJ2-5; 9 bases are shared with TRBD1. The sequence runs out 4 residues before the end of the CDR3; the remainder is reconstructed from the germline J gene. The CDR3 consists of 14 residues. Germline CDR1 and CDR2: NNHDY and SYVADS.

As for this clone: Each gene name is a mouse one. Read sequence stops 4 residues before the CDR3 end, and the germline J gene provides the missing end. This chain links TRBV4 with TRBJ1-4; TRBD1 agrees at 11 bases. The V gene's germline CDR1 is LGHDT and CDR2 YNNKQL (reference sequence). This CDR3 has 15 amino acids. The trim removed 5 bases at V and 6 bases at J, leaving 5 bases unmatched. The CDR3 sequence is CASSIWTGGHERLFF. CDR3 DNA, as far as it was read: TGTGCCAGCAGCATTTGGACAGGGGGCCACGAA.

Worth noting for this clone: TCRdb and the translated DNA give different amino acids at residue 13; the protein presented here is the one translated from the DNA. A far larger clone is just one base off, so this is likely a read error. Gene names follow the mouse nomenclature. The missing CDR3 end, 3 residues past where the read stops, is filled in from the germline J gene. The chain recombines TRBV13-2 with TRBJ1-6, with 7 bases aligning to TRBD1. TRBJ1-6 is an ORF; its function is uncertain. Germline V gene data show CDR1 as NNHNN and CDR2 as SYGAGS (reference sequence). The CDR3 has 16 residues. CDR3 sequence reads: CASGTGRGSCNSPLYF. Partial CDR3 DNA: TGTGCCAGCGGGACAGGGAGAGGATCCTGTAATTCGCCC.

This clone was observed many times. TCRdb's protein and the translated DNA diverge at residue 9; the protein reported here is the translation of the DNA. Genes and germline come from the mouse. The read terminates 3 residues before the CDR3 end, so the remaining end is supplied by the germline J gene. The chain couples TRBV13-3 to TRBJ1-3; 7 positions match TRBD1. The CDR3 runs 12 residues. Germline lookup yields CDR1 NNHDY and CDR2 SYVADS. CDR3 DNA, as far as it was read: TGTGCCAGCACGCACAGGGGAGAAACG. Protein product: CASTHRGET. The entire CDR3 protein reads CASTHRGETLYF.

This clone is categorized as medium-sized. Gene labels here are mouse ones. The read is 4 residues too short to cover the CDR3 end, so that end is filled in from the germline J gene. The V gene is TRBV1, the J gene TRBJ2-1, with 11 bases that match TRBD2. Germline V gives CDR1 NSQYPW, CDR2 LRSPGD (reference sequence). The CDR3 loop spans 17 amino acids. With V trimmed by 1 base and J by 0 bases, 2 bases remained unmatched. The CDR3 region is CTCSAGLGGTNYAEQFF. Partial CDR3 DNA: TGCACCTGCAGTGCAGGACTGGGGGGGACTAACTATGCT.

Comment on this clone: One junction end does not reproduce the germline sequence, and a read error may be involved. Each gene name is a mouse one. Partial CDR3 DNA: TGTGCCAGCAGTGATGGACTGGGGGGGCGA. This encodes CASSDGLGGR. From start to end, the CDR3 is CASSDGLGGREVFF. The chain has TRBV13-2 and TRBJ1-1; perhaps TRBD1 as D (6 bases). The observed sequence ends 4 residues before the CDR3 terminus, with the missing tail filled in from the germline J gene. The length of the CDR3 is 14 residues. The germline CDR1 and CDR2 sequences are NNHNN and SYGAGS (reference sequence).

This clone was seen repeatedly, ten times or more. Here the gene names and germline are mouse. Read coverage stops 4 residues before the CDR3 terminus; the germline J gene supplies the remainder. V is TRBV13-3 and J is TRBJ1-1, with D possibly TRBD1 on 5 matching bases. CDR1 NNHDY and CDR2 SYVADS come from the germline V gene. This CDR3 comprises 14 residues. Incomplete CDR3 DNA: TGTGCCAGCAGTGAAGGCCTGGGGGGGAGA. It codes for CASSEGLGGR. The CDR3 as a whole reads CASSEGLGGREVFF.

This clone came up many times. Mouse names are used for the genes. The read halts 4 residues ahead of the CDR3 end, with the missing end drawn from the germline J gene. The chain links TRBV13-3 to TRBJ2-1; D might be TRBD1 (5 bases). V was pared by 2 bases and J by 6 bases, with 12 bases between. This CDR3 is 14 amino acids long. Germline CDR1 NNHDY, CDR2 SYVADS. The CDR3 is CASSEGQGGAEQFF. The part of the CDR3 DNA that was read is TGTGCCAGCAGTGAAGGCCAGGGTGGTGCT.

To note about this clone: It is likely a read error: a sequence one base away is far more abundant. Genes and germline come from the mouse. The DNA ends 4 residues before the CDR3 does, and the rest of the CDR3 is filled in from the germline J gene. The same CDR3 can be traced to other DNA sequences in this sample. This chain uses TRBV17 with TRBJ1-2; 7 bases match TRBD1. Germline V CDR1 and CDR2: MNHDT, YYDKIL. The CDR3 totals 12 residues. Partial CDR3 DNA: TGTGCCCGACAGGGAGGAAACTCC. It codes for CARQGGNS. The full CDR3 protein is CARQGGNSDYTF.

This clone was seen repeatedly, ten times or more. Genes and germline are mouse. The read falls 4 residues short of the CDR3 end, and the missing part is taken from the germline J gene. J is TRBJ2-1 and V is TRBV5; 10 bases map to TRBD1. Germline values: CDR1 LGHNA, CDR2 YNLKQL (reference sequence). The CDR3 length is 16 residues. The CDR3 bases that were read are TGTGCCAGCAGCCAAGAAACGGACAGGGGGAGGGCT. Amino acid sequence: CASSQETDRGRA. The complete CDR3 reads CASSQETDRGRAEQFF.

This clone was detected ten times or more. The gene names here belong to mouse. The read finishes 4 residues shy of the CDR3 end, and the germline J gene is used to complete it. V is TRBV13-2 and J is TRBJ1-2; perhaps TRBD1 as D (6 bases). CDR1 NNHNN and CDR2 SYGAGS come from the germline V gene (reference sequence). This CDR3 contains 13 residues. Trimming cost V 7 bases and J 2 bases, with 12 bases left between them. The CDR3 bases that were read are TGTGCCAGCAGTGGTACAGGGAACTCC. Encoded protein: CASSGTGNS. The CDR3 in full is CASSGTGNSDYTF.

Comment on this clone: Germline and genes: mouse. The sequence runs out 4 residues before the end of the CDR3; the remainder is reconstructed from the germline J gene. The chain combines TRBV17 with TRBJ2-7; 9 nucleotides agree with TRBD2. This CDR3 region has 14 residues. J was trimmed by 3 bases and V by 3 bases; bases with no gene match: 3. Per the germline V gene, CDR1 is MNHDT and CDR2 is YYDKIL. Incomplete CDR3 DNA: TGTGCTAGCAGTAGTCTGGGGGGGGTCTAT. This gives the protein CASSSLGGVY. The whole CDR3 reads CASSSLGGVYEQYF. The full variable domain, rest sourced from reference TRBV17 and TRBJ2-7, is DTTVKQNPRYKLARVGKPVNLICSQTMNHDTMYWYQKKPNQAPKLLLFYYDKILNREADTFEKFQSSRPNNSFCSLYIGSAGLEYSAMYLCASSSLGGVYEQYFGPGTRLTVL.

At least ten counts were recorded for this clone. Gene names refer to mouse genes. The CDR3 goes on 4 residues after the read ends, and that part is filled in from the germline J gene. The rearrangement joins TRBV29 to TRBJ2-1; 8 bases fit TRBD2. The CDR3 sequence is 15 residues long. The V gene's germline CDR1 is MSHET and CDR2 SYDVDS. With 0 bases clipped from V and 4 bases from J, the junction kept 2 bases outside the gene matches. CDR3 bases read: TGTGCTAGCAGTTTATCACCTGGGGGGTATGCT. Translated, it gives CASSLSPGGYA. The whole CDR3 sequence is CASSLSPGGYAEQFF.

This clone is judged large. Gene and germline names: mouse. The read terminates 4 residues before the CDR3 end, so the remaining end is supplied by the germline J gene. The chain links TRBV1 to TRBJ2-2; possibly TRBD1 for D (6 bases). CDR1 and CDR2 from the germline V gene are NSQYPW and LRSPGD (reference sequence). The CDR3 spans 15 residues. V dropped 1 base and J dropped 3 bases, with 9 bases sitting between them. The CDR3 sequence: CTCSAVRGDTGQLYF. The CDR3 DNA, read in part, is TGCACCTGCAGTGCAGTCAGGGGTGACACCGGG.

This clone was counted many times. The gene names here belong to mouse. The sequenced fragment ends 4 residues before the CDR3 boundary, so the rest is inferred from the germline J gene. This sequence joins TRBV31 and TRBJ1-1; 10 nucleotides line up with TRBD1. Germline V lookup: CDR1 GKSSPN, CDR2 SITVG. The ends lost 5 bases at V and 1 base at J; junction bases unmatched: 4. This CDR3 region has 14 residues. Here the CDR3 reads CAWGRDRGNTEVFF. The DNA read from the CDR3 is TGTGCCTGGGGCCGGGACAGGGGGAACACA. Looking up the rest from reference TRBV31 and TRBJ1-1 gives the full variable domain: AQTIHQWPVAEIKAVGSPLSLGCTIKGKSSPNLYWYWQATGGTLQQLFYSITVGQVESVVQLNLSASRPKDDQFILSTEKLLLSHSGFYLCAWGRDRGNTEVFFGKGTRLTVV.

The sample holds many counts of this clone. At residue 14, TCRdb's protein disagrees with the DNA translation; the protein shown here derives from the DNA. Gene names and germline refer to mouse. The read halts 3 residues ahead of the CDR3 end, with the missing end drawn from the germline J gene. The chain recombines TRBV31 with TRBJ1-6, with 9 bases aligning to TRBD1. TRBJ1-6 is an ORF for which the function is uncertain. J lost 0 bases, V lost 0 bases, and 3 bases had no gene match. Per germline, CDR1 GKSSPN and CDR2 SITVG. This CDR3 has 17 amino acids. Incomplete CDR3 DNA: TGTGCCTGGAGTCTAGGGGACAGGGATTCCTATAATTCGCCC. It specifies CAWSLGDRDSYNSP. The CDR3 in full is CAWSLGDRDSYNSPLYF.

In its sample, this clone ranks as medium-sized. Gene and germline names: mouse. CDR3 sequence: CASSLDQGDEQYF. Incomplete CDR3 DNA: TGTGCAAGCAGCTTAGATCAGGGGGAT. V gene TRBV16 combines with J gene TRBJ2-7; 7 nucleotides align to TRBD1. The read gets to within 4 residues of the CDR3 end, and the germline J gene fills in the rest. Germline CDR1 SGHSA, CDR2 FRNQAP. The CDR3 contains 13 residues.

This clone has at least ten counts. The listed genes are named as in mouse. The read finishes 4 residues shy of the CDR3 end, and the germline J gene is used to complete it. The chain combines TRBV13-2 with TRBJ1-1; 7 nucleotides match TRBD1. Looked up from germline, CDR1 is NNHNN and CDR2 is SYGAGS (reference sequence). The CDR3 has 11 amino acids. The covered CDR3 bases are TGTGCCAGCGGCAGGGGGGCA. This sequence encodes CASGRGA. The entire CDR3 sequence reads CASGRGAEVFF.

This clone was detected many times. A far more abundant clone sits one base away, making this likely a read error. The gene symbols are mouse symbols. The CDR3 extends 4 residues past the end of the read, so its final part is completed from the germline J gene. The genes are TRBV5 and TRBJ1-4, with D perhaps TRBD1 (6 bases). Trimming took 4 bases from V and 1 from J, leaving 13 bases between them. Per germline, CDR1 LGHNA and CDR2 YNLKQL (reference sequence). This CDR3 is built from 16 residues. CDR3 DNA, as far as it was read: TGTGCCAGCAGCCGCTCCAGGGGAACTTCCAACGAA. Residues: CASSRSRGTSNE. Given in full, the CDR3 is CASSRSRGTSNERLFF.

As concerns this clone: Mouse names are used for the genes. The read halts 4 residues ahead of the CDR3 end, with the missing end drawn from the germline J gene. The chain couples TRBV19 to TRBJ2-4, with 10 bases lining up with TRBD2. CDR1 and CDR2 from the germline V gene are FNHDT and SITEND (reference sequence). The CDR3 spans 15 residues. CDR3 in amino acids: CASSIAGGARNTLYF. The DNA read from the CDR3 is TGTGCCAGCAGTATAGCTGGGGGGGCGCGGAAC.

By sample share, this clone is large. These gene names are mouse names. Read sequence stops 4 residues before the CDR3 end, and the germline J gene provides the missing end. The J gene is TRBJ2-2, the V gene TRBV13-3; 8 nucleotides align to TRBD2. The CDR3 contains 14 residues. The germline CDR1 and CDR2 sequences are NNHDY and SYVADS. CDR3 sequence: CASSDWGVNGQLYF. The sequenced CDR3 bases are TGTGCCAGCAGTGACTGGGGGGTGAACGGG.

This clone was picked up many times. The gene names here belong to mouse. The CDR3 is CASSDLGGNQDTQYF. CDR3 bases read: TGTGCCAGCAGTGATCTGGGGGGTAACCAAGAC. The rearrangement joins TRBV13-1 to TRBJ2-5; 8 bases fit TRBD2. The read halts 4 residues ahead of the CDR3 end, with the missing end drawn from the germline J gene. The CDR3 length is 15 residues. V shed 1 base, J shed 0 bases, and the junction held 1 base outside the gene matches. The germline V gene has CDR1 NSHNY and CDR2 SYGAGN.

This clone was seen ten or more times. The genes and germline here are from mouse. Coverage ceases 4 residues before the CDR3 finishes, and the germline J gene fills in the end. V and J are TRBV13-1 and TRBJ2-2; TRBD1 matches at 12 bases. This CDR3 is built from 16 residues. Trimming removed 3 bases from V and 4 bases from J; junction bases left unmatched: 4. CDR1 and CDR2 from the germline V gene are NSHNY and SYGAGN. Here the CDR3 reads CASSVRDRGPTGQLYF. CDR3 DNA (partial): TGTGCCAGCAGTGTCCGGGACAGGGGGCCCACCGGG.

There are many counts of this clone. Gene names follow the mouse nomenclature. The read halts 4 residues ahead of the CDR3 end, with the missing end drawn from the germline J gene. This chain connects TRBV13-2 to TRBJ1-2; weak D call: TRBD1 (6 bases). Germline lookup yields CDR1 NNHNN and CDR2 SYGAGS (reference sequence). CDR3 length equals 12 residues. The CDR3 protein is CASGLGGRDYTF. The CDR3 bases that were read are TGTGCCAGCGGACTGGGGGGGCGC.

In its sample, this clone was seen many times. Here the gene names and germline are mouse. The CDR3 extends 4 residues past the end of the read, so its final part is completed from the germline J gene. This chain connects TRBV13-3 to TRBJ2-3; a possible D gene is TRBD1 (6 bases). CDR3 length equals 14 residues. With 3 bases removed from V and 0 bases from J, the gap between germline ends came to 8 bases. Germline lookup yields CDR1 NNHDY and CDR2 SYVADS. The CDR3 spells CASSVQGSAETLYF. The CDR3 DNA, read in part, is TGTGCCAGCAGTGTCCAGGGGAGTGCAGAA.

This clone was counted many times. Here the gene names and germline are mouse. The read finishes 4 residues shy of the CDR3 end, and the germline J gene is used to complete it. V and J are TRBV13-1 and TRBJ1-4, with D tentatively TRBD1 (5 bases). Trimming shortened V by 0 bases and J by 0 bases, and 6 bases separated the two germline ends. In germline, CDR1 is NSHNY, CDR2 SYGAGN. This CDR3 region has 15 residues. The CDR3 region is CASSDGTISNERLFF. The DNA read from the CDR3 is TGTGCCAGCAGTGATGGGACAATTTCCAACGAA.

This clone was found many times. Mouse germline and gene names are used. Incomplete CDR3 DNA: TGTGCCAGCGGTGATGACTGGGGGCTTAGTGCAGAA. Translated: CASGDDWGLSAE. The full CDR3 protein reads CASGDDWGLSAETLYF. The chain has TRBV13-2 and TRBJ2-3, with 8 bases lining up with TRBD2. The observed sequence ends 4 residues before the CDR3 terminus, with the missing tail filled in from the germline J gene. With 0 bases clipped from V and 0 bases from J, the junction kept 3 bases outside the gene matches. The germline gives CDR1 NNHNN, CDR2 SYGAGS (reference sequence). This CDR3 is 16 amino acids long.

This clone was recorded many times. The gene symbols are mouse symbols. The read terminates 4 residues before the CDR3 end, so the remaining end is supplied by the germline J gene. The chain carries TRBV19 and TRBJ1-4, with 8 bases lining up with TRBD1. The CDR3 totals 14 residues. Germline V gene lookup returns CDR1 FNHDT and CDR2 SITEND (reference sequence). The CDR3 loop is CASSPGQGVERLFF. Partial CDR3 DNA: TGTGCCAGCAGCCCCGGACAGGGAGTCGAA.

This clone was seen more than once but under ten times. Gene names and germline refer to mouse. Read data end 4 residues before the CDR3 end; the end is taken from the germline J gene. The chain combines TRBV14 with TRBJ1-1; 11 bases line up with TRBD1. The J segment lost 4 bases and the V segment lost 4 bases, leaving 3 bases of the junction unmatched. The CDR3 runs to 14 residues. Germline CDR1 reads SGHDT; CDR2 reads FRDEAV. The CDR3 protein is CASSAGTGGTEVFF. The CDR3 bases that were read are TGTGCCAGCAGTGCCGGGACAGGGGGCACA.

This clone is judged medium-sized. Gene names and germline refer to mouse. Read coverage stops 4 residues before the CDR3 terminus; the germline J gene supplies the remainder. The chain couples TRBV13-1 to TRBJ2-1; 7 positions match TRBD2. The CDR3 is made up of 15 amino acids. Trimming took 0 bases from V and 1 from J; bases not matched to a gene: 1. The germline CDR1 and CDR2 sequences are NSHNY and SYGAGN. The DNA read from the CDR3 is TGTGCCAGCAGTGATGGGACTGGCAACTATGCT. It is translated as CASSDGTGNYA. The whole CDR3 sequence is CASSDGTGNYAEQFF.